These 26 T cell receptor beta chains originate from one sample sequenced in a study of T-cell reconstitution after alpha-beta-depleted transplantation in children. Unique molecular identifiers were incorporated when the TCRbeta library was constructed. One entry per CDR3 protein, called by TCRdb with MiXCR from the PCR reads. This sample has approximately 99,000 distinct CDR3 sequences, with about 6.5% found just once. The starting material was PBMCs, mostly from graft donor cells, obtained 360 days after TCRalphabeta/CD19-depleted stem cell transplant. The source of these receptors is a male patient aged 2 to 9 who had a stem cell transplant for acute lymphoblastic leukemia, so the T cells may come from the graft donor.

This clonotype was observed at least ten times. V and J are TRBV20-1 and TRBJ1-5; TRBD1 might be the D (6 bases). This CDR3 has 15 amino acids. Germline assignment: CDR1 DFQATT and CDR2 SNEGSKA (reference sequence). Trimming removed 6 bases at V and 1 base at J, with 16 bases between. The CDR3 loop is CSAVWGAHSNQPQHF. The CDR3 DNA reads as TGCAGTGCCGTGTGGGGGGCGCACAGCAATCAGCCCCAGCATTTT.

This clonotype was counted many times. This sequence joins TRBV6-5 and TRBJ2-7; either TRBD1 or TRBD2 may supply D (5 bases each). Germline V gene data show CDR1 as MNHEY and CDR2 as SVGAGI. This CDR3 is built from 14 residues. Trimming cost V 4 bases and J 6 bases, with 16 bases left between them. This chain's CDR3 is CASSFYAGTIEQYF. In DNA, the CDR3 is TGTGCCAGCAGTTTTTACGCCGGGACGATCGAGCAGTACTTC.

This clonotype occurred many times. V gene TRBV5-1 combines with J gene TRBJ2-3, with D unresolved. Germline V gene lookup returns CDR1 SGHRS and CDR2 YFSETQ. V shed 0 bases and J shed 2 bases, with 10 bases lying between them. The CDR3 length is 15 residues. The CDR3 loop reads CASSLEGTYTDTQYF. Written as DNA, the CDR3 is TGCGCCAGCAGCTTGGAAGGAACCTACACAGATACGCAGTATTTT.

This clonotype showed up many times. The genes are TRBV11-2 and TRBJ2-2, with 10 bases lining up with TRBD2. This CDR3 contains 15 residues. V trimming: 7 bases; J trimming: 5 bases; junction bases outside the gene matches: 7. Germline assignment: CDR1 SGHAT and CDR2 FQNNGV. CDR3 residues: CASNKREGRTGELFF. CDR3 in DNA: TGTGCCAGCAATAAGCGGGAGGGCCGGACCGGGGAGCTGTTTTTT.

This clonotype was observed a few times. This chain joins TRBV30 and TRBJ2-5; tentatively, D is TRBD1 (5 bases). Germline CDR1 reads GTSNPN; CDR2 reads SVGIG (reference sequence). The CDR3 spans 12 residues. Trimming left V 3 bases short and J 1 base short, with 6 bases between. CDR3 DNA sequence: TGTGCCTGGAGGACAGTCCAAGAGACCCAGTACTTC. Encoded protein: CAWRTVQETQYF.

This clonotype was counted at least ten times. The CDR3 is CASSLWTGNTEAFF. CDR3 DNA: TGTGCCAGCAGTTTATGGACAGGGAACACTGAAGCTTTCTTT. The gene calls are TRBV12-3 or TRBV12-4 and TRBJ1-1, with 7 bases aligning to TRBD1. The V gene end was trimmed by 2 bases and the J gene end by 1 base; junction bases not matched to a gene: 1. The CDR3 is 14 amino acids.

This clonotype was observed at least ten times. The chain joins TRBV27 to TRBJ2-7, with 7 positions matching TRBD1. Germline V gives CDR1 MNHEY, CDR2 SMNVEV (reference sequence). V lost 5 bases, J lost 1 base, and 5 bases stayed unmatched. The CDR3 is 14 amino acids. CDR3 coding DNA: TGTGCCAGCAGTGCCGGGACAGTTTCCTACGAGCAGTACTTC. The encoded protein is CASSAGTVSYEQYF.

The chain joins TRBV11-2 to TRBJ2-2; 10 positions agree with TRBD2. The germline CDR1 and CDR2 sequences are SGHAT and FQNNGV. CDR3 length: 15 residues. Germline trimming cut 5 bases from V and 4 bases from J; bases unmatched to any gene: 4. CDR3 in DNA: TGTGCCAGCAGCCTCCTAGCGGGGGCCACCGGGGAGCTGTTTTTT. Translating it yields CASSLLAGATGELFF.

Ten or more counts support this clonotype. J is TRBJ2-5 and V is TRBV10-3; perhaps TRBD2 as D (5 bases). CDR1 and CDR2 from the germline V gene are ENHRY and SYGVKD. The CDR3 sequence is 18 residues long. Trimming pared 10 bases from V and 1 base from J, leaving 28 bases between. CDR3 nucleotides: TGTGCCACTCTGAGAGGAGGACTGCTAGCCGAGACCCAAGAGACCCAGTACTTC. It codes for CATLRGGLLAETQETQYF.

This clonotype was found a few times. The DNA of the CDR3 is TGTGCCAGCAGCTCCCCCGACAGGGCGGCTGGCTACACCTTC. Its translation: CASSSPDRAAGYTF. The chain recombines TRBV9 with TRBJ1-2; 7 nucleotides line up with TRBD1. V dropped 4 bases and J dropped 7; count of bases not matched to a gene: 10. CDR3 size: 14 residues. The germline V gene has CDR1 SGDLS and CDR2 YYNGEE. The full variable domain, its missing parts supplied by reference TRBV9 and TRBJ1-2, is DSGVTQTPKHLITATGQRVTLRCSPRSGDLSVYWYQQSLDQGLQFLIQYYNGEERAKGNILERFSAQQFPDLHSELNLSSLELGDSALYFCASSSPDRAAGYTFGSGTRLTVV.

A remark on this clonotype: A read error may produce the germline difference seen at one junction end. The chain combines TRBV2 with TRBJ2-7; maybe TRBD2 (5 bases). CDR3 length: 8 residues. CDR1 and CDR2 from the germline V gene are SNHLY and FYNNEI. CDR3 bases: TGTGGCAGCGGCGAGCAGTACTTC. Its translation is CGSGEQYF.

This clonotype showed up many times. CDR3: CASSQVGTDTQYF. In DNA, the CDR3 is TGTGCCAGCAGCCAAGTCGGGACAGATACGCAGTATTTT. The rearrangement joins TRBV3-1 to TRBJ2-3; D not certain. Germline assignment: CDR1 LGHDT and CDR2 YNNKEL (reference sequence). The CDR3 runs 13 residues. V dropped 1 base and J dropped 3 bases, with 5 bases sitting between them.

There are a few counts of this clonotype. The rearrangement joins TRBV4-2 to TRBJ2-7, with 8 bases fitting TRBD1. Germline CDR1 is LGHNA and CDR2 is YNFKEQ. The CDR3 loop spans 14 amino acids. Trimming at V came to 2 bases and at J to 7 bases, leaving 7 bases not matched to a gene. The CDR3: CASSQPNRGREQYF. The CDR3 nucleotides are TGTGCCAGCAGCCAACCTAACAGGGGGAGGGAGCAGTACTTC.

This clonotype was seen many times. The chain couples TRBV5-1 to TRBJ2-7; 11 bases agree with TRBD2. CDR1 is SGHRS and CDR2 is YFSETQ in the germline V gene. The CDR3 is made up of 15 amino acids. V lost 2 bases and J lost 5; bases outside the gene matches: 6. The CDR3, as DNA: TGCGCCAGCAGCTTCTTAGCGGGAGGGCGAGACGAGCAGTACTTC. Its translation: CASSFLAGGRDEQYF.

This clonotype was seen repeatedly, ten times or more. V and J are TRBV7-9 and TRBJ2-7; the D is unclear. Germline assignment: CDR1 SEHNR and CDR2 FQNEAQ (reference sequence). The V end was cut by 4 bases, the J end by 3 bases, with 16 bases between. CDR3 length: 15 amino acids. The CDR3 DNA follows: TGTGCCAGCAGCTCGACGGTAGCCATCTTCTACGAGCAGTACTTC. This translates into CASSSTVAIFYEQYF.

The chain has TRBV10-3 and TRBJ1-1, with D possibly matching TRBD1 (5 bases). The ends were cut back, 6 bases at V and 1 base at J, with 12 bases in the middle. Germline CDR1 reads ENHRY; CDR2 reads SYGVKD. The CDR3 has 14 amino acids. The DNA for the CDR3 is TGTGCCATCAGGTTGGGGGGGGAGAACACTGAAGCTTTCTTT. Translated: CAIRLGGENTEAFF.

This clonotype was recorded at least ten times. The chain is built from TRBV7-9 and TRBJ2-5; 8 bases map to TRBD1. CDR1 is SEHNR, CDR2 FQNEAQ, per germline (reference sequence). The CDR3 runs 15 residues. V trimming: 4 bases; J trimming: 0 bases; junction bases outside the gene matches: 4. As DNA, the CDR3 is TGTGCCAGCAGCTCCAGACAGGGGTACCAAGAGACCCAGTACTTC. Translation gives CASSSRQGYQETQYF.

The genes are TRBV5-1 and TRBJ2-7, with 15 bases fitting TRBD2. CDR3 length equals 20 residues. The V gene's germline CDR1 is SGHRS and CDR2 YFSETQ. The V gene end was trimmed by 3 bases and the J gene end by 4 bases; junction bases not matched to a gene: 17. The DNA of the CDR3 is TGCGCCAGCAGCTCCCCCCGGACTAGCGGGGGGGGAATGGGCCCTTACGAGCAGTACTTC. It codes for CASSSPRTSGGGMGPYEQYF.

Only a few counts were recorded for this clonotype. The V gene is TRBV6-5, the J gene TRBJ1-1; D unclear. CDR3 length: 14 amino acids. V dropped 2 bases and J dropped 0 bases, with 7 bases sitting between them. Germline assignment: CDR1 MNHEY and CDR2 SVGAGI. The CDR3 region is CASSYGQMNTEAFF. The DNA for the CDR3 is TGTGCCAGCAGTTACGGGCAGATGAACACTGAAGCTTTCTTT.

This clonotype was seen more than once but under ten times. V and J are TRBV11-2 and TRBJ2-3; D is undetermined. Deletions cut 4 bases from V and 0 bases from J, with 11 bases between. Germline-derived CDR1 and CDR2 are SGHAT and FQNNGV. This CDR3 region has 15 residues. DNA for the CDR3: TGTGCCAGCAGCTCGTTGGGTAGGAGCACAGATACGCAGTATTTT. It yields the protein CASSSLGRSTDTQYF.

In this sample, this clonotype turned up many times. This CDR3 reads CASSQPTSGGNTDTQYF. DNA for the CDR3: TGTGCCAGCAGCCAACCGACTAGCGGGGGGAATACAGATACGCAGTATTTT. The chain joins TRBV14 to TRBJ2-3; 13 bases are a match to TRBD2. Germline CDR1 is SGHDN and CDR2 is FVKESK. The CDR3 contains 17 residues. The V gene end was trimmed by 2 bases and the J gene end by 3 bases; junction bases not matched to a gene: 5.

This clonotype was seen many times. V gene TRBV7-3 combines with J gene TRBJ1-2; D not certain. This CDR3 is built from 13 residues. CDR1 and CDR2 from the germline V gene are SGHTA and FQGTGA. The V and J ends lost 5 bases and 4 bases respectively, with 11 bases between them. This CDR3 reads CASSLGGPYGYTF. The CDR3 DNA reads TGTGCCAGCAGCCTCGGTGGACCCTATGGCTACACCTTC.

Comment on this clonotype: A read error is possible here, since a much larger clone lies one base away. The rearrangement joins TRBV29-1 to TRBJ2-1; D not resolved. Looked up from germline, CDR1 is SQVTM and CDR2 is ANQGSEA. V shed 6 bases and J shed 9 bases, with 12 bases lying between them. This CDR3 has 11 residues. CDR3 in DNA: TGCAGCGTACGACGGCTTCCTGAGCAGTTCTTC. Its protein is CSVRRLPEQFF.

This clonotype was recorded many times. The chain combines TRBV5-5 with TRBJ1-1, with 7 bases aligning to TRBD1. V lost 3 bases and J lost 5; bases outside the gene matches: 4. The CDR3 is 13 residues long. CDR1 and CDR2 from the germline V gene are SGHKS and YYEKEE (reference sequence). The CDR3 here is CASSYTGDTEAFF. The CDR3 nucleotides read TGTGCCAGCAGCTACACAGGGGATACTGAAGCTTTCTTT.

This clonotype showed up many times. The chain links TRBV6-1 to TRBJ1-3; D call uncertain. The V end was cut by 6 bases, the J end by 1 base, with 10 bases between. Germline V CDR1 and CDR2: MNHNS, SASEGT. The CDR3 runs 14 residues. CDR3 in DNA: TGTGCCAGCAGCCCCCTAACTTCTGGAAACACCATATATTTT. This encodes CASSPLTSGNTIYF.

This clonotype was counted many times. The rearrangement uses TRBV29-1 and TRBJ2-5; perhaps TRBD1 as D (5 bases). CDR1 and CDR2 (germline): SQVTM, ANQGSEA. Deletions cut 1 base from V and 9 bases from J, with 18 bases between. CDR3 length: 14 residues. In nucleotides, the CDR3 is TGCAGCGTTGAAGCATGGGGAACGGCCAGGGCCCAGTACTTC. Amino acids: CSVEAWGTARAQYF. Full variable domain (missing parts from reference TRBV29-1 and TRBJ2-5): SAVISQKPSRDICQRGTSLTIQCQVDSQVTMMFWYRQQPGQSLTLIATANQGSEATYESGFVIDKFPISRPNLTFSTLTVSNMSPEDSSIYLCSVEAWGTARAQYFGPGTRLLVL.